This passage covers 27 T cell receptor beta chains from one sample sequenced in a study of cytomegalovirus exposure and HLA in healthy donors. Assay used: immunoSEQ multiplex PCR; TCRdb lists only in-frame clones, some missing. The sample shows some 59,000 clones, roughly nine tenths of them seen only once. Sequencing input: PBMCs. These receptors were obtained from a woman younger than 30 in good health and CMV-seronegative.

The chain is built from TRBV9 and TRBJ2-2; D gene uncertain. The germline V and J ends were trimmed by 3 bases and 4 bases, with 10 bases remaining between them. The CDR3 has 14 residues. In germline, CDR1 is SGDLS, CDR2 YYNGEE. CDR3 residues: CASSADWVTGELFF. Here the CDR3 DNA reads TGTGCCAGCAGCGCTGACTGGGTCACCGGGGAGCTGTTTTTT. The whole variable domain, filled in from reference TRBV9 and TRBJ2-2, reads DSGVTQTPKHLITATGQRVTLRCSPRSGDLSVYWYQQSLDQGLQFLIQYYNGEERAKGNILERFSAQQFPDLHSELNLSSLELGDSALYFCASSADWVTGELFFGEGSRLTVL.

This chain uses TRBV7-9 with TRBJ2-2; D gene unclear. CDR1 is SEHNR and CDR2 is FQNEAQ in the germline V gene (reference sequence). The CDR3 extends over 13 amino acids. Trimming left V 5 bases short and J 1 base short, with 5 bases between. CDR3 sequence reads: CASSPENTGELFF. The CDR3 DNA reads TGTGCCAGCAGCCCAGAGAACACCGGGGAGCTGTTTTTT.

A single count supports this clone. The rearrangement joins TRBV29-1 to TRBJ1-1; D remains unclear. This CDR3 region has 11 residues. Trimming cost V 5 bases and J 1 base, with 5 bases left between them. Germline V gene sequence: CDR1 SQVTM, CDR2 ANQGSEA. CDR3 DNA sequence: TGCAGCGTTAACAGGAACACTGAAGCTTTCTTT. It encodes CSVNRNTEAFF.

The V call is TRBV28, the J call TRBJ1-1, with a weak D call TRBD1 (5 bases). This CDR3 is built from 14 residues. CDR1 and CDR2 from the germline V gene are MDHEN and SYDVKM. Trimming removed 2 bases from V and 5 bases from J, with 12 bases in between. This CDR3 reads CASSLRGSGTEAFF. CDR3 nucleotides: TGTGCCAGCAGTTTAAGGGGAAGTGGTACTGAAGCTTTCTTT.

The chain recombines TRBV7-2 with TRBJ2-7, with 9 bases that match TRBD2. The germline V gene encodes CDR1 SGHTA and CDR2 FQGNSA. The CDR3 spans 16 residues. J was trimmed by 2 bases and V by 5 bases; bases with no gene match: 10. Written as DNA, the CDR3 is TGTGCCAGCAGCCGCAATAGCGGGAGACCGACCTACGAGCAGTACTTC. Translation: CASSRNSGRPTYEQYF.

This chain connects TRBV19 to TRBJ1-5; D unresolved. This CDR3 is built from 17 residues. CDR1 is LNHDA, CDR2 SQIVND, per germline (reference sequence). Trimming shortened V by 5 bases and J by 1 base, and 18 bases separated the two germline ends. The CDR3 region has the DNA TGTGCCAGTAGTTTCTTATCGGGAGGGTCCAGCAATCAGCCCCAGCATTTT. Its translation: CASSFLSGGSSNQPQHF. Supplemented by reference TRBV19 and TRBJ1-5, the full variable domain reads DGGITQSPKYLFRKEGQNVTLSCEQNLNHDAMYWYRQDPGQGLRLIYYSQIVNDFQKGDIAEGYSVSREKKESFPLTVTSAQKNPTAFYLCASSFLSGGSSNQPQHFGDGTRLSIL.

As DNA, the CDR3 is TGTGCCAGCAGCGTAGACGGGGACAGGGGTGAAGCTTTCTTT. It yields the protein CASSVDGDRGEAFF. The chain uses TRBV9 and TRBJ1-1, with 10 positions matching TRBD1. V lost 0 bases to trimming and J lost 7 bases; unmatched junction nucleotides: 3. The length of the CDR3 is 14 residues. Germline assignment: CDR1 SGDLS and CDR2 YYNGEE.

V usage is TRBV7-9 and J usage is TRBJ2-2; 8 positions agree with TRBD2. This CDR3 has 14 amino acids. The germline CDR1 and CDR2 sequences are SEHNR and FQNEAQ (reference sequence). The trim removed 8 bases at V and 3 bases at J, leaving 5 bases unmatched. The CDR3 here is CASELAGYTGELFF. In nucleotides, the CDR3 is TGTGCCAGCGAGCTAGCGGGCTACACCGGGGAGCTGTTTTTT.

This chain joins TRBV7-9 and TRBJ1-1; D may be TRBD1 (6 bases). V shed 5 bases and J shed 8 bases, with 12 bases lying between them. This CDR3 is 12 amino acids long. Germline lookup yields CDR1 SEHNR and CDR2 FQNEAQ (reference sequence). The CDR3 DNA sequence: TGTGCCAGCAGCGGGCAGGGGCTAGAAGCTTTCTTT. Translating it yields CASSGQGLEAFF.

V is TRBV27 and J is TRBJ2-7; the match to TRBD2 covers 9 bases. The CDR3 runs 14 residues. Germline trimming cut 5 bases from V and 3 bases from J; bases unmatched to any gene: 5. Germline V gene lookup returns CDR1 MNHEY and CDR2 SMNVEV (reference sequence). The CDR3 DNA follows: TGTGCCAGCAGTAACGGACTAGCGTACTACGAGCAGTACTTC. This encodes CASSNGLAYYEQYF.

The V and J genes are TRBV5-1 and TRBJ1-4; D call uncertain. V was pared by 1 base and J by 1 base, with 5 bases between. There are 14 residues in the CDR3. CDR1 and CDR2 from the germline V gene are SGHRS and YFSETQ. CDR3 in amino acids: CASSLPGTNEKLFF. The DNA for the CDR3 is TGCGCCAGCAGCTTGCCAGGAACTAATGAAAAACTGTTTTTT.

This chain links TRBV6-1 with TRBJ2-2; TRBD2 matches 10 bases. V lost 8 bases, J lost 3 bases, and 3 bases stayed unmatched. The length of the CDR3 is 14 residues. Germline CDR1 MNHNS, CDR2 SASEGT. CDR3 region: CASRLAGDTGELFF. For the CDR3, the DNA is TGTGCCAGCCGCCTAGCGGGGGACACCGGGGAGCTGTTTTTT.

The V and J genes are TRBV27 and TRBJ2-1; 8 bases are shared with TRBD2. Germline CDR1 MNHEY, CDR2 SMNVEV (reference sequence). With 3 bases clipped from V and 8 bases from J, the junction kept 9 bases outside the gene matches. The CDR3 consists of 15 residues. Written as DNA, the CDR3 is TGTGCCAGCAGTTTCAGAGCGGGAGTAATCTATGAGCAGTTCTTC. It yields the protein CASSFRAGVIYEQFF.

The genes are TRBV2 and TRBJ2-2; 7 nucleotides agree with TRBD1. The CDR3 contains 15 residues. Trimming took 8 bases from V and 5 from J; bases not matched to a gene: 11. CDR1 is SNHLY and CDR2 is FYNNEI in the germline V gene. The CDR3 sequence: CASRVVGGATGELFF. In nucleotides, the CDR3 is TGTGCCAGCCGCGTCGTAGGGGGCGCGACCGGGGAGCTGTTTTTT.

The chain is built from TRBV15 and TRBJ2-7; 7 bases are shared with TRBD2. Germline V gene data show CDR1 as LNHNV and CDR2 as YYDKDF (reference sequence). CDR3 size: 16 residues. Trimming at V came to 1 base and at J to 2 bases, leaving 8 bases not matched to a gene. CDR3 bases: TGTGCCACCAGCAGAGTGGGTGGACTAGGCCCCTACGAGCAGTACTTC. It is translated as CATSRVGGLGPYEQYF.

The CDR3 DNA reads TGTGCCAGCAGCCCACGGCCCGGGACAGGGGTCCCCTACGAGCAGTACTTC. It yields the protein CASSPRPGTGVPYEQYF. The V and J genes are TRBV7-9 and TRBJ2-7, with TRBD1 matching over 10 bases. The CDR3 consists of 17 residues. Germline V gene sequence: CDR1 SEHNR, CDR2 FQNEAQ (reference sequence). V was clipped by 5 bases and J by 2 bases; unmatched bases: 12.

The chain combines TRBV4-3 with TRBJ2-2; D may be TRBD1 (6 bases). This CDR3 contains 16 residues. V was pared by 3 bases and J by 6 bases, with 17 bases between. The germline V gene has CDR1 LGHNA and CDR2 YSLEER. CDR3 region: CASSHQAWDKPGELFF. The CDR3 DNA follows: TGCGCCAGCAGCCATCAAGCTTGGGACAAACCCGGGGAGCTGTTTTTT.

The gene calls are TRBV19 and TRBJ2-3; weak D call: TRBD2 (6 bases). Trimming shortened V by 3 bases and J by 2 bases, and 18 bases separated the two germline ends. The CDR3 is 17 residues long. The V gene's germline CDR1 is LNHDA and CDR2 SQIVND (reference sequence). CDR3 region: CASSMRPQGGYTDTQYF. CDR3 DNA: TGTGCCAGTAGTATGAGGCCCCAGGGAGGATACACAGATACGCAGTATTTT.

The chain employs TRBV13 and TRBJ2-7, with 10 nucleotides matching TRBD2. The CDR3 runs 14 residues. After removal of 3 bases from V and 12 bases from J, the junction contained 11 bases not matched to a gene. CDR1 PRHDT and CDR2 FYEKMQ come from the germline V gene (reference sequence). The CDR3 loop is CASSFRLAGVERYF. The CDR3 bases are TGTGCCAGCAGCTTTCGTCTAGCGGGAGTCGAACGGTACTTC.

This chain connects TRBV30 to TRBJ1-2; D gene unclear. In germline, CDR1 is GTSNPN, CDR2 SVGIG (reference sequence). V was cut by 3 bases and J by 8 bases, with 16 bases left in between. The CDR3 sequence is 13 residues long. The CDR3 protein is CAWSLSRAFGYTF. CDR3 coding DNA: TGTGCCTGGAGCCTGAGTCGAGCATTCGGCTACACCTTC.

This chain uses TRBV10-3 with TRBJ2-3, with TRBD2 matching over 8 bases. The length of the CDR3 is 18 residues. The V gene's germline CDR1 is ENHRY and CDR2 SYGVKD. With V trimmed by 5 bases and J by 2 bases, 15 bases remained unmatched. CDR3 nucleotides: TGTGCCATCAGTCCCGGGGGCGGGAGGACCCAGATCACAGATACGCAGTATTTT. It translates to CAISPGGGRTQITDTQYF.

The rearrangement uses TRBV29-1 and TRBJ1-1, with 11 bases lining up with TRBD1. With 7 bases clipped from V and 10 bases from J, the junction kept 5 bases outside the gene matches. CDR1 is SQVTM, CDR2 ANQGSEA, per germline. The CDR3 sequence is 11 residues long. This CDR3 reads CSGRDRGRAFF. DNA of the CDR3: TGCAGCGGCCGGGACAGGGGGAGAGCTTTCTTT.

The V gene is TRBV5-1, the J gene TRBJ1-5, with 9 bases that match TRBD1. This CDR3 region has 16 residues. The germline CDR1 and CDR2 sequences are SGHRS and YFSETQ. V trimming: 5 bases; J trimming: 2 bases; junction bases outside the gene matches: 8. CDR3 in amino acids: CASSPTGGAGNQPQHF. DNA of the CDR3: TGCGCCAGCAGTCCTACAGGGGGCGCCGGCAATCAGCCCCAGCATTTT.

The chain has TRBV12-2 and TRBJ2-1; TRBD1 was called by the table and not checked on the DNA. TRBV12-2 represents a pseudogene. The CDR3 loop spans 17 amino acids. The CDR3 DNA is TGTGCAAGTCGCTTAGCGCCGACAGGGGTCTCCTACAATGAGCAGTTCTTC. Amino acids: CASRLAPTGVSYNEQFF.

The chain couples TRBV29-1 to TRBJ2-1; weak D call: TRBD2 (5 bases). The CDR3 spans 15 residues. Germline loops: CDR1 SQVTM, CDR2 ANQGSEA. With 2 bases removed from V and 6 bases from J, the gap between germline ends came to 17 bases. CDR3 coding DNA: TGCAGCGTTGAACTACCCCTCGGGAACCTCAATGAGCAGTTCTTC. This gives the protein CSVELPLGNLNEQFF.

V usage is TRBV6-5 and J usage is TRBJ2-1; D ambiguous. Between the trimmed V and J ends, which lost 10 bases and 7 bases, there was a span of 14 bases. The CDR3 sequence is 12 residues long. CDR1 is MNHEY, CDR2 SVGAGI, per germline. The CDR3 coding sequence is TGTGCCAACAGCGCGACTCATAATGAGCAGTTCTTC. Protein sequence: CANSATHNEQFF.

The chain recombines TRBV5-6 with TRBJ2-1, with D possibly being TRBD1 (5 bases). Trimming removed 1 base from V and 3 bases from J, with 8 bases in between. Per the germline V gene, CDR1 is SGHDT and CDR2 is YYEEEE. This CDR3 region has 14 residues. This CDR3 reads CASSLPGNYNEQFF. As DNA, the CDR3 is TGTGCCAGCAGCTTGCCAGGGAACTACAATGAGCAGTTCTTC.